Following are 12 T cell receptor beta chains from one sample sequenced in a study of T cells in Graves' hyperthyroidism and ophthalmopathy. Amplification of TCR beta CDR3 regions used RNA as the template. The TCR CDR3 was amplified in a first-round RT-PCR using the HTBI primer set. Each CDR3 protein gets one entry after TCRdb re-called the multiplex PCR reads with MiXCR. The table lists a few hundred thousand distinct CDR3 sequences, under 15% of them singletons. The sequenced material came from blood. The receptor source for this set is a woman between 25 and 40 years old with Graves' hyperthyroidism.

This clonotype was detected ten times or more. The J gene is TRBJ2-5, the V gene TRBV30; D may match TRBD1 or TRBD2 (5 bases each). Germline V CDR1 and CDR2: GTSNPN, SVGIG (reference sequence). V lost 4 bases and J 3 bases, leaving 15 bases between the germline ends. The CDR3 runs to 14 residues. DNA of the CDR3: TGTGCCTGGAATGAGGGGAGCTCGGAAGAGACCCAGTACTTC. Translating gives CAWNEGSSEETQYF.

This clonotype has at least ten counts. The chain is built from TRBV28 and TRBJ1-5; tentatively, D is TRBD1 (5 bases). The V gene lost 6 bases and the J gene lost 7 bases, with 10 bases spanning the gap. The CDR3 has 12 amino acids. Per germline, CDR1 MDHEN and CDR2 SYDVKM. The CDR3 is CASRVQGQPQHF. In DNA, the CDR3 is TGTGCCAGCAGAGTGCAGGGACAGCCCCAGCATTTT. The whole variable domain, remainder taken from reference TRBV28 and TRBJ1-5, is DVKVTQSSRYLVKRTGEKVFLECVQDMDHENMFWYRQDPGLGLRLIYFSYDVKMKEKGDIPEGYSVSREKKERFSLILESASTNQTSMYLCASRVQGQPQHFGDGTRLSIL.

This clonotype was counted at least ten times. The gene calls are TRBV18 and TRBJ2-7, with 8 nucleotides matching TRBD2. The V gene end was trimmed by 2 bases and the J gene end by 0 bases; junction bases not matched to a gene: 9. CDR3 length equals 17 residues. Germline V CDR1 and CDR2: KGHSH, LQKENI. CDR3 in DNA: TGTGCCAGCTCACCAAGGGAGGGCGGGAGGAGCTCCTACGAGCAGTACTTC. Translating it yields CASSPREGGRSSYEQYF.

At least ten counts were recorded for this clonotype. V and J are TRBV20-1 and TRBJ2-2, with 8 bases lining up with TRBD1. Germline loops: CDR1 DFQATT, CDR2 SNEGSKA (reference sequence). CDR3 length: 16 residues. V lost 2 bases to trimming and J lost 6 bases; unmatched junction nucleotides: 11. In nucleotides, the CDR3 is TGCAGTGCTAGATCCACGCCAGGGGGCTTGGCCGGGGAGCTGTTTTTT. As protein: CSARSTPGGLAGELFF.

This clonotype was seen a handful of times. The J gene is TRBJ1-2, the V gene TRBV5-1; no firm D call. This CDR3 has 15 residues. Per germline, CDR1 SGHRS and CDR2 YFSETQ. Between the trimmed V and J ends, which lost 0 bases and 4 bases, there was a span of 13 bases. The CDR3: CASSLASPTIYGYTF. The CDR3 coding sequence is TGCGCCAGCAGCTTGGCTTCCCCGACAATCTATGGCTACACCTTC.

There are many counts of this clonotype. V is TRBV28 and J is TRBJ2-1; TRBD1 might be the D (6 bases). The V gene's germline CDR1 is MDHEN and CDR2 SYDVKM. V was pared by 4 bases and J by 4 bases, with 14 bases between. The CDR3 has 15 amino acids. As DNA, the CDR3 is TGTGCCAGCAGTTCCGCCGGGACATTGTACAATGAGCAGTTCTTC. This translates into CASSSAGTLYNEQFF. Looking up the rest from reference TRBV28 and TRBJ2-1 gives the full variable domain: DVKVTQSSRYLVKRTGEKVFLECVQDMDHENMFWYRQDPGLGLRLIYFSYDVKMKEKGDIPEGYSVSREKKERFSLILESASTNQTSMYLCASSSAGTLYNEQFFGPGTRLTVL.

This clonotype was seen at least ten times. The rearrangement joins TRBV2 to TRBJ1-5, with a tentative D call TRBD1 (6 bases). The germline CDR1 and CDR2 sequences are SNHLY and FYNNEI. The V gene lost 9 bases and the J gene lost 2 bases, with 11 bases spanning the gap. CDR3 size: 13 residues. This CDR3 reads CASQGLRNQPQHF. CDR3 nucleotides: TGTGCCAGTCAGGGGTTGCGCAATCAGCCCCAGCATTTT.

This clonotype appeared a few times. A much larger clone differs by one base, so this may be a read error. The rearrangement links TRBV2 to TRBJ2-5; a weak D match, TRBD2 (7 bases). Trimming pared 4 bases from V and 1 base from J, leaving 13 bases between. Germline values: CDR1 SNHLY, CDR2 FYNNEI. The CDR3 has 15 amino acids. CDR3: CASSVGGGAQETQYF. As DNA, the CDR3 is TGTGCCAGCAGTGTGGGCGGGGGCGCCCAAGAGACCCAGTACTTC.

The table lists this clonotype with many counts. V and J are TRBV28 and TRBJ2-7; D may correspond to TRBD1 or TRBD2 (8 bases each). Trimming took 6 bases from V and 3 from J, leaving 18 bases between them. The CDR3 has 15 residues. CDR1 MDHEN and CDR2 SYDVKM come from the germline V gene. The CDR3 here is CASRAQGAGGYEQYF. CDR3 coding DNA: TGTGCCAGCAGAGCCCAGGGGGCGGGGGGCTACGAGCAGTACTTC.

The gene calls are TRBV5-4 and TRBJ2-3; D gene unclear. The CDR3 contains 14 residues. Germline loops: CDR1 SGHNT, CDR2 YYREEE (reference sequence). Trimming took 2 bases from V and 2 from J, leaving 9 bases between them. CDR3 protein: CASSFWATTDTQYF. CDR3 nucleotides: TGTGCCAGCAGCTTTTGGGCTACCACAGATACGCAGTATTTT.

This clonotype was seen repeatedly, ten times or more. The rearrangement joins TRBV7-2 to TRBJ2-7; D is possibly TRBD2 (5 bases). V lost 7 bases to trimming and J lost 0 bases, with 13 bases between them. The CDR3 covers 14 residues. Per the germline V gene, CDR1 is SGHTA and CDR2 is FQGNSA. CDR3 sequence: CASTLGGSSYEQYF. CDR3 in DNA: TGTGCCAGCACGCTGGGCGGGTCCTCCTACGAGCAGTACTTC.

A word on this clonotype: A junction boundary mismatches the germline segment, possibly from a read error. V is TRBV11-2 and J is TRBJ1-6; no definite D call. Per the germline V gene, CDR1 is SGHAT and CDR2 is FQNNGV. The CDR3 spans 17 residues. The CDR3 loop is CAGSLTGSSSYNSPLHF. In DNA form, the CDR3 reads TGTGCCGGCAGCTTGACCGGGAGCAGCTCCTATAATTCACCCCTCCACTTT.